Below are 17 T cell receptor beta chains sequenced from a single sample in a study of regulatory T cells in long-lasting Graves disease (dated by TCRdb to about 2021). In light of the paper, this sample's time point label describes: newly diagnosed GD, antithyroid drugs for less than 3 months. For both TCR sequencing and RNA sequencing, RNA was extracted from PBMCs in TRIzol. The method was multiplex PCR. Sequenced on an Illumina HiSeq 4000. To build TCR beta libraries, CDR3 regions were amplified by Arm-PCR using iRepertoire HTBI primers. TCRdb took the public reads, trimmed them with fastp at Q25, ran MiXCR for clone calling and kept in-frame beta chains. Every CDR3 protein is listed once, alongside the most common genes and DNA of its rows. This sample is represented by some 400,000 distinct CDR3 sequences; 14% to 15% of them were singletons. Of the sample, 15% to 20% falls within the top ten clones.

These data also featured in a second study, about T cells in Graves' hyperthyroidism and ophthalmopathy.

Sequencing was performed on peripheral blood mononuclear cells (PBMCs), taken at new diagnosis, from a patient treated with antithyroid drugs. These receptors came from a woman aged 30 to 39 with Graves disease. Donor details come from another sample of the same person, matched by shared clones.

In its sample, this clonotype was seen a few times. This sequence joins TRBV20-1 and TRBJ2-7; D possibly corresponds to TRBD2 (6 bases). In germline, CDR1 is DFQATT, CDR2 SNEGSKA (reference sequence). The CDR3 covers 13 residues. V was clipped by 3 bases and J by 4 bases, with 13 bases between them. CDR3 amino acids: CSASGEVLYEQYF. The CDR3 DNA reads TGCAGTGCTAGTGGGGAGGTTCTTTACGAGCAGTACTTC.

This clonotype was recorded at least ten times. The rearrangement links TRBV19 to TRBJ2-7; 11 nucleotides line up with TRBD2. From germline, CDR1 is LNHDA and CDR2 SQIVND (reference sequence). With V trimmed by 2 bases and J by 4 bases, 7 bases remained unmatched. The CDR3 runs to 16 residues. The CDR3 loop reads CASSISPGTSGYEQYF. In DNA form, the CDR3 reads TGTGCCAGTAGTATATCCCCCGGGACTAGCGGATACGAGCAGTACTTC.

The chain has TRBV5-6 and TRBJ2-3; 10 bases align to TRBD2. The CDR3 sequence is 19 residues long. Trimming at V came to 3 bases and at J to 0 bases, leaving 13 bases not matched to a gene. Looked up from germline, CDR1 is SGHDT and CDR2 is YYEEEE. CDR3 sequence: CASSWTTRGLAASTDTQYF. In DNA, the CDR3 is TGTGCCAGCAGCTGGACCACACGCGGACTAGCGGCTAGCACAGATACGCAGTATTTT.

The chain's CDR3 is CASSLLPSTDTQYF. In DNA form, the CDR3 reads TGTGCCAGCAGCTTGCTACCCAGCACAGATACGCAGTATTTT. The V gene is TRBV5-8, the J gene TRBJ2-3; the D is unclear. CDR3 size: 14 residues. V was trimmed by 1 base and J by 0 bases, leaving 6 bases between them. Germline V gene sequence: CDR1 SGHTS, CDR2 YDEGEE.

This clonotype was picked up many times. The rearrangement joins TRBV12-3 or TRBV12-4 to TRBJ2-5; D is possibly TRBD1 (5 bases). Trimming left V 7 bases short and J 5 bases short, with 17 bases between. CDR3 length equals 14 residues. CDR3 coding DNA: TGTGCCAGCACCACCCGCACAGGCAAGGAGACCCAGTACTTC. Protein product: CASTTRTGKETQYF.

The genes are TRBV19 and TRBJ2-7; D remains ambiguous. The CDR3 has 15 amino acids. Germline CDR1 and CDR2: LNHDA and SQIVND (reference sequence). Trimming shortened V by 1 base and J by 0 bases, and 10 bases separated the two germline ends. This CDR3 reads CASSIVGGSSYEQYF. The CDR3 DNA reads TGTGCCAGTAGTATAGTGGGCGGAAGCTCCTACGAGCAGTACTTC.

This clonotype was observed many times. A much larger clone is a single base away; this may be a read error. This chain connects TRBV6-1 to TRBJ1-1, with D unresolved. The CDR3 spans 11 residues. Germline V gene lookup returns CDR1 MNHNS and CDR2 SASEGT. Trimming left V 7 bases short and J 1 base short, with 4 bases between. CDR3 in amino acids: CASTRNTEAFF. CDR3 coding DNA: TGTGCCAGCACTAGGAACACTGAAGCTTTCTTT.

The table lists this clonotype with a few counts. The J gene is TRBJ2-7, the V gene TRBV7-9, with D possibly TRBD2 on 6 matching bases. Germline V gene lookup returns CDR1 SEHNR and CDR2 FQNEAQ (reference sequence). With 3 bases removed from V and 5 bases from J, the gap between germline ends came to 23 bases. The CDR3 contains 17 residues. CDR3 region: CASSFKTGVPSGHEQYF. The CDR3 coding sequence is TGTGCCAGCAGCTTTAAGACGGGAGTTCCTTCTGGGCACGAGCAGTACTTC. Full variable domain (missing parts from reference TRBV7-9 and TRBJ2-7): DTGVSQNPRHKITKRGQNVTFRCDPISEHNRLYWYRQTLGQGPEFLTYFQNEAQLEKSRLLSDRFSAERPKGSFSTLEIQRTEQGDSAMYLCASSFKTGVPSGHEQYFGPGTRLTVT.

This clonotype was observed many times. The V call is TRBV18, the J call TRBJ2-5; D possibly corresponds to TRBD2 (5 bases). Trimming pared 3 bases from V and 4 bases from J, leaving 15 bases between. The CDR3 totals 15 residues. Per germline, CDR1 KGHSH and CDR2 LQKENI. The CDR3 reads CASSPEGLPRETQYF. The CDR3 nucleotides read TGTGCCAGCTCACCCGAGGGTCTTCCCCGAGAGACCCAGTACTTC.

V and J are TRBV5-1 and TRBJ2-7; 13 bases map to TRBD2. The V gene's germline CDR1 is SGHRS and CDR2 YFSETQ. The CDR3 has 17 residues. J was trimmed by 6 bases and V by 6 bases; bases with no gene match: 15. The CDR3 coding sequence is TGCGCCAGCACCCACGGACTAGCGGGAGTCGACCCCGGCGAGCAGTACTTC. Its translation: CASTHGLAGVDPGEQYF.

This clonotype was seen ten or more times. The chain joins TRBV18 to TRBJ1-5; 10 nucleotides match TRBD1. J lost 0 bases, V lost 2 bases, and 4 bases had no gene match. CDR1 is KGHSH and CDR2 is LQKENI in the germline V gene. The CDR3 has 17 residues. CDR3 in DNA: TGTGCCAGCTCACCAGGGACAGGGGCGATTAGCAATCAGCCCCAGCATTTT. Amino acid sequence: CASSPGTGAISNQPQHF.

The chain uses TRBV6-2 or TRBV6-3 and TRBJ2-7; 7 positions agree with TRBD1. The CDR3 sequence is 15 residues long. Unmatched junction bases numbered 14, after V lost 5 bases and J lost 7 bases. Per germline, CDR1 MNHEY and CDR2 SVGEGT. As DNA, the CDR3 is TGTGCCAGCAGTCATCGACAGGGCAGGGAGTTGGAGCAGTACTTC. As protein: CASSHRQGRELEQYF.

This clonotype came up a few times. The chain joins TRBV12-3 or TRBV12-4 to TRBJ2-2; either TRBD1 or TRBD2 may supply D (6 bases each). CDR3 size: 15 residues. Trimming took 7 bases from V and 6 from J, leaving 18 bases between them. CDR3 region: CASTGASEGSGELFF. The CDR3 bases are TGTGCCAGCACGGGGGCGTCAGAGGGCTCCGGGGAGCTGTTTTTT.

This clonotype was detected ten times or more. The V gene is TRBV20-1, the J gene TRBJ2-5, with D perhaps being TRBD1 or TRBD2 (5 bases each). Germline lookup yields CDR1 DFQATT and CDR2 SNEGSKA (reference sequence). V shed 1 base and J shed 3 bases, with 15 bases lying between them. This CDR3 spans 15 amino acids. CDR3 in amino acids: CSARVSSGRKETQYF. The CDR3 nucleotides are TGCAGTGCTAGAGTATCGTCAGGGAGAAAAGAGACCCAGTACTTC.

The table lists this clonotype with many counts. The chain recombines TRBV2 with TRBJ2-1, with D unclear. CDR3 length equals 12 residues. Looked up from germline, CDR1 is SNHLY and CDR2 is FYNNEI. V was cut by 3 bases and J by 9 bases, with 9 bases left in between. The CDR3, as DNA: TGTGCCAGCAGTGAGAGCCGGCTTGAGCAGTTCTTC. This gives the protein CASSESRLEQFF.

This clonotype occurred many times. This sequence joins TRBV7-8 and TRBJ2-2; possibly TRBD1 for D (6 bases). CDR1 SGHVS and CDR2 FQNEAQ come from the germline V gene. This CDR3 spans 15 amino acids. V lost 5 bases to trimming and J lost 0 bases, with 10 bases between them. DNA of the CDR3: TGTGCCAGCAGCCGGACAGCCCCGAACACCGGGGAGCTGTTTTTT. Amino acid sequence: CASSRTAPNTGELFF. The entire variable domain, with the rest obtained from reference TRBV7-8 and TRBJ2-2, is as follows: GAGVSQSPRYKVAKRGQDVALRCDPISGHVSLFWYQQALGQGPEFLTYFQNEAQLDKSGLPSDRFFAERPEGSVSTLKIQRTQQEDSAVYLCASSRTAPNTGELFFGEGSRLTVL.

The genes are TRBV19 and TRBJ1-3; no clear D. V lost 5 bases and J 7 bases, leaving 12 bases between the germline ends. Looked up from germline, CDR1 is LNHDA and CDR2 is SQIVND (reference sequence). The CDR3 covers 13 residues. In DNA, the CDR3 is TGTGCCAGTAGTTACCCCCCCCCGAACACCATATATTTT. Translation gives CASSYPPPNTIYF.